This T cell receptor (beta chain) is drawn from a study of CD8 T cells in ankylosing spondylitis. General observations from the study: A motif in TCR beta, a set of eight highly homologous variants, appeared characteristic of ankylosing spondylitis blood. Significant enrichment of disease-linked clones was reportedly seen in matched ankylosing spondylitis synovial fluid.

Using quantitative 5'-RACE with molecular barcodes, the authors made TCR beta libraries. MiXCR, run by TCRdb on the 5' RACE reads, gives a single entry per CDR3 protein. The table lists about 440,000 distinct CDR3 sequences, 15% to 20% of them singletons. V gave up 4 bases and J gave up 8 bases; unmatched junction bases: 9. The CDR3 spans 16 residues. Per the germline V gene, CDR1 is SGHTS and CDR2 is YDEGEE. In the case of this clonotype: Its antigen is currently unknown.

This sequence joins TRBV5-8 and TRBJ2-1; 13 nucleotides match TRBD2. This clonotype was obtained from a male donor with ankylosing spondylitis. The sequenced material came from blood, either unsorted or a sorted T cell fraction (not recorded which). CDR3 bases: TGTGCCAGCAGCGTAGGAAGGACTAGCGGGGGCGATGAGCAGTTCTTC. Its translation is CASSVGRTSGGDEQFF.